The next 4 T cell receptor beta chains were all read from a single sample in a study of brain T cells in children with intractable seizures. Assay used: immunoSEQ multiplex PCR; TCRdb lists only in-frame clones, some missing. The data show 110,000 or so clones, 85% to 95% seen once. The specimen was peripheral blood, collected at surgery. Receptors originate from a boy under two years old with hemimegalencephaly and intractable seizures.

A few counts support this clone. The chain uses TRBV14 and TRBJ1-1; no definite D call. V was trimmed by 0 bases and J by 4 bases, leaving 15 bases between them. The CDR3 sequence is 16 residues long. Germline V gives CDR1 SGHDN, CDR2 FVKESK. The CDR3 here is CASSQDVARPPTEAFF. The CDR3 nucleotides are TGTGCCAGCAGCCAAGACGTGGCACGCCCCCCCACTGAAGCTTTCTTT.

This clone has just a few counts. The V gene is TRBV5-6, the J gene TRBJ2-6; unclear D gene. The CDR3 has 14 residues. Per germline, CDR1 SGHDT and CDR2 YYEEEE. Trimming removed 0 bases at V and 1 base at J, with 2 bases between. CDR3 amino acids: CASSLGSGANVLTF. The CDR3 DNA reads TGTGCCAGCAGCTTGGGATCTGGGGCCAACGTCCTGACTTTC.

The rearrangement links TRBV19 to TRBJ2-5; 11 bases are shared with TRBD2. Germline V gives CDR1 LNHDA, CDR2 SQIVND (reference sequence). The CDR3 sequence is 18 residues long. V dropped 5 bases and J dropped 5; count of bases not matched to a gene: 16. The CDR3 DNA is TGTGCCAGTAGTTTAGTTCACGGGACTAGCGGTGGTTTTGAGACCCAGTACTTC. This gives the protein CASSLVHGTSGGFETQYF.

The rearrangement links TRBV6-6 to TRBJ2-7; D is possibly TRBD1 (6 bases). The CDR3 covers 15 residues. With 0 bases removed from V and 0 bases from J, the gap between germline ends came to 9 bases. CDR1 is MNHNY and CDR2 is SVGAGI in the germline V gene (reference sequence). The CDR3 reads CASSYSTDSSYEQYF. CDR3 in DNA: TGTGCCAGCAGTTACTCAACGGACAGCTCCTACGAGCAGTACTTC.